This is a list of T cell receptor beta chains from one sample in a study of T cells in Graves' hyperthyroidism and ophthalmopathy. TCRdb itself ran the multiplex PCR reads through MiXCR, one entry per CDR3 protein. The sample contains around 800,000 distinct CDR3 sequences, about 38% of which appear only once. The specimen sequenced was blood. Every receptor here comes from a man younger than 30 with Graves' hyperthyroidism. Each CDR3 is given with its conserved first and last residue. The D gene is left open where the match is weak. The size field is filled for only some rows; it gives once, few, many or a size class.

V: TRBV2
J: TRBJ2-5
D: TRBD1
size: NA
DNA: TGTGCCAGCAGAGCAATTTCCGGGACAGGGAAGGTGGGCCAGTACTTC
CDR3: CASRAISGTGKVGQYF

V: TRBV29-1
J: TRBJ1-2
D: TRBD1
size: NA
DNA: TGCAGCGCCAGCAGACAGGGGGAAAGCTATGGCTACACCTTC
CDR3: CSASRQGESYGYTF

V: TRBV20-1
J: TRBJ1-2
D: NA
size: many
DNA: TGCAGTGCCCGAAGGGGAGGGGGTGATGGCTACACCTTC
CDR3: CSARRGGGDGYTF

V: TRBV20-1
J: TRBJ1-5
D: NA
size: few
DNA: TGCAGTGCTAGAGCGCCGACAGCGGAGAATGAGCCCCAGCATTTT
CDR3: CSARAPTAENEPQHF

V: TRBV12-3/TRBV12-4
J: TRBJ2-7
D: TRBD1
size: NA
DNA: TGTGCCAGCAGTCCCAGACAGGGGGCGGACGACGAGCAGTACTTC
CDR3: CASSPRQGADDEQYF

V: TRBV5-1
J: TRBJ2-7
D: NA
size: NA
DNA: TGTGCCAGCAGGCGGGACCTCACCTACGAGCAGTACTTC
CDR3: CASRRDLTYEQYF

V: TRBV19
J: TRBJ1-2
D: NA
size: many
DNA: TGTGCCAGTAGTATAAACAGGGAATCCTATGGCTACACCTTC
CDR3: CASSINRESYGYTF

V: TRBV10-3
J: TRBJ2-7
D: NA
size: many
DNA: TGTGCCATCAGTGAGTCGAGGGCATCCGACGAGCAGTACTTC
CDR3: CAISESRASDEQYF

V: TRBV15
J: TRBJ1-1
D: NA
size: many
DNA: TGTGCCACCAGCAGTACGAGGGGTTGGGCTGAAGCTTTCTTT
CDR3: CATSSTRGWAEAFF

V: TRBV6-5
J: TRBJ1-4
D: TRBD1
size: many
DNA: TGTGCCAGCAGCGAACAGGGGAGGGATGAAAAACTGTTTTTT
CDR3: CASSEQGRDEKLFF

V: TRBV2
J: TRBJ1-5
D: NA
size: many
DNA: TGTGCCAGCAGTGAGGGGGTTGGGATCCAGCCCCAGCATTTT
CDR3: CASSEGVGIQPQHF

V: TRBV12-3/TRBV12-4
J: TRBJ1-2
D: NA
size: NA
DNA: TGTGCCAGTCCAGATTTTTGGGGGAGGGGAGGCTACGCCTTC
CDR3: CASPDFWGRGGYAF

V: TRBV4-1
J: TRBJ1-5
D: NA
size: NA
DNA: TGCGCCAGCAGCCAAACGGGTAAGGGCCCCAATCAGCCCCAGCATTTT
CDR3: CASSQTGKGPNQPQHF

V: TRBV9
J: TRBJ1-2
D: NA
size: many
DNA: TGTGCCAGCAGCGTAGCCACAGATCGCTACACCTTC
CDR3: CASSVATDRYTF

V: TRBV25-1
J: TRBJ2-5
D: TRBD2
size: NA
DNA: TGCGCCAGCAGCTTGGAGGCTAGCGGGGGGACCCAGTACTTC
CDR3: CASSLEASGGTQYF

V: TRBV5-1
J: TRBJ1-4
D: NA
size: NA
DNA: TGCGCCAGCAGCTTCAACGGGTCTCCTAATGAAAAACTGTTTTTT
CDR3: CASSFNGSPNEKLFF

V: TRBV29-1
J: TRBJ1-1
D: NA
size: few
DNA: TGCAGCGTTAGGGGAGGGGTAGGGGGTGGGAACACTGAAGCTTTCTTT
CDR3: CSVRGGVGGGNTEAFF

V: TRBV29-1
J: TRBJ1-1
D: TRBD1
size: many
DNA: TGCAGCGTTGATCGGGACAGCGAGGTGGACACTGAAGCTTTCTTT
CDR3: CSVDRDSEVDTEAFF

V: TRBV4-1
J: TRBJ1-4
D: NA
size: NA
DNA: TGCGCCAGCAGGCCGACAAGAACTAATGAAAAACTGTTTTTT
CDR3: CASRPTRTNEKLFF

V: TRBV20-1
J: TRBJ1-5
D: NA
size: few
DNA: TGCAGTGCTAGCGTTACAGGGTACAGTCAGCCCCAGCATTTT
CDR3: CSASVTGYSQPQHF

V: TRBV9
J: TRBJ2-7
D: NA
size: NA
DNA: TGTGCCAGCAGCCGGGGGATAGGATCCTACGAGCAGTACTTC
CDR3: CASSRGIGSYEQYF

V: TRBV2
J: TRBJ1-6
D: NA
size: NA
DNA: TGTGCCAGCAGTGAAGGGACAACTTCACCCCTCCACTTT
CDR3: CASSEGTTSPLHF

V: TRBV6-1
J: TRBJ1-2
D: TRBD1
size: once
DNA: TGTGCCAGCAGCACAGGGGGGCTTCACTATGGCTACACCTTC
CDR3: CASSTGGLHYGYTF

V: TRBV20-1
J: TRBJ2-5
D: TRBD1
size: few
DNA: TGCAGTGCTAAAGGACAGGGAAGGGAGACCCAGTACTTC
CDR3: CSAKGQGRETQYF

V: TRBV7-2
J: TRBJ1-5
D: TRBD1
size: NA
DNA: TGTGCCAGCAGCCCGACAGGGAGAGATCAGCCCCAGCATTTT
CDR3: CASSPTGRDQPQHF

V: TRBV5-1
J: TRBJ2-2
D: TRBD1
size: many
DNA: TGTGCCAGCAGCCGGACAGGGAACACCGGGGAGCTGTTTTTT
CDR3: CASSRTGNTGELFF

V: TRBV7-9
J: TRBJ2-5
D: TRBD2
size: NA
DNA: TGTGCCAGCAGCCAAGATCCGACTAGCGGGGGGGCCTGGGAGACCCAGTACTTC
CDR3: CASSQDPTSGGAWETQYF

V: TRBV6-5
J: TRBJ2-5
D: NA
size: NA
DNA: TGTGCCAGCAGTTCACACCAAGAGACCCAGTACTTC
CDR3: CASSSHQETQYF

V: TRBV7-2
J: TRBJ2-7
D: TRBD1
size: NA
DNA: TGTGCCAGCAGCTCAATGGGCTCCGGGACAGAGGCTTACGAGCAGTACTTC
CDR3: CASSSMGSGTEAYEQYF

V: TRBV2
J: TRBJ2-5
D: NA
size: NA
DNA: TGTGCCATCAGTGAAAGGACCAGCCAAGAGACCCAGTACTTC
CDR3: CAISERTSQETQYF

V: TRBV4-3
J: TRBJ1-3
D: TRBD1
size: once
DNA: TGCGCCAGCAGCCAAGGCCCAACAGGGGGCTCTTTTGGAAACACCATATATTTT
CDR3: CASSQGPTGGSFGNTIYF